The rows below give T cell receptor beta chains drawn from one sample of a study of a mutant IDH1 vaccine in newly diagnosed glioma. Here immunoSEQ multiplex PCR was the method, and the copy in TCRdb shows in-frame clones only, minus some. The sample lists tens of thousands of clones; roughly 80% were seen once. Antigens of these TCRs are unknown. The sample was PBMCs, taken from a glioma patient whose treatment included an IDH1 peptide vaccine. These receptors were taken from a woman in her 50s with glioma. Each CDR3 is given with its conserved first and last residue. A D gene is named only where the DNA matches it firmly. Where a row states a size, it is once, few, many or the class of an expanded clone; other rows omit it.

CDR3: CASSPPWGNTEAFF; DNA: TGCGCCAGCAGCCCGCCATGGGGAAACACTGAAGCTTTCTTT; V: TRBV4-1; size: NA; D: NA; J: TRBJ1-1
CDR3: CAWSGQGALIEAFF; DNA: TGTGCCTGGAGTGGCCAGGGGGCGCTGATTGAAGCTTTCTTT; V: TRBV30; size: NA; D: TRBD1; J: TRBJ1-1
CDR3: CASSSPGSQTYEQYF; DNA: TGCGCCAGCAGCTCGCCGGGATCTCAAACCTACGAGCAGTACTTC; V: TRBV5-1; size: NA; D: NA; J: TRBJ2-7
CDR3: CASSVDDSGGAVGFF; DNA: TGTGCCAGCAGCGTAGATGATAGCGGGGGGGCAGTGGGGTTCTTC; V: TRBV9; size: NA; D: TRBD2; J: TRBJ2-1
CDR3: CASSSEQTGGLYTEAFF; DNA: TGTGCCAGCAGCTCGGAGCAAACAGGGGGCTTGTACACTGAAGCTTTCTTT; V: TRBV5-4; size: NA; D: TRBD1; J: TRBJ1-1
CDR3: CASRNRGGGTNQPQHF; DNA: TGTGCCAGCAGGAACAGGGGTGGCGGAACCAATCAGCCCCAGCATTTT; V: TRBV28; size: NA; D: TRBD1; J: TRBJ1-5
CDR3: CASSESYLGRGNTIYF; DNA: TGTGCCAGCAGCGAGTCATACCTGGGCCGCGGAAACACCATATATTTT; V: TRBV9; size: once; D: NA; J: TRBJ1-3
CDR3: CASGLVTFEQYF; DNA: TGTGCTAGTGGTTTGGTAACGTTCGAGCAGTACTTC; V: TRBV12-5; size: NA; D: NA; J: TRBJ2-7
CDR3: CASVYRTGWGTEAFF; DNA: TGTGCTAGCGTGTATCGGACAGGGTGGGGAACTGAAGCTTTCTTT; V: TRBV6-4; size: NA; D: TRBD1; J: TRBJ1-1
CDR3: CASSDFEREGYEQYF; DNA: TGTGCCAGCAGTGATTTTGAGCGGGAGGGCTACGAGCAGTACTTC; V: TRBV2; size: NA; D: TRBD2; J: TRBJ2-7
CDR3: CAIGPRDRGRQPQHF; DNA: TGTGCCATCGGCCCCCGGGACAGAGGGCGACAGCCCCAGCATTTT; V: TRBV10-3; size: NA; D: TRBD1; J: TRBJ1-5
CDR3: CASSFRQTQSTEAFF; DNA: TGTGCCAGCAGTTTCAGACAGACCCAGTCCACTGAAGCTTTCTTT; V: TRBV5-6; size: NA; D: NA; J: TRBJ1-1
CDR3: CASSYAGTDYGYTF; DNA: TGTGCCAGCAGTTACGCCGGGACAGACTATGGCTACACCTTC; V: TRBV6-6; size: NA; D: TRBD1; J: TRBJ1-2
CDR3: CASKQGWQSPLHF; DNA: TGTGCCAGCAAACAGGGGTGGCAATCACCCCTCCACTTT; V: TRBV27; size: NA; D: TRBD1; J: TRBJ1-6
CDR3: CASSQLATDTQYF; DNA: TGCGCCAGCAGCCAACTAGCGACAGATACGCAGTATTTT; V: TRBV4-1; size: NA; D: NA; J: TRBJ2-3
CDR3: CASSLTGESYEQYF; DNA: TGTGCCAGCAGCTTAACGGGGGAGTCCTACGAGCAGTACTTC; V: TRBV11-3; size: NA; D: NA; J: TRBJ2-7
CDR3: CASSLDVTNTEAFF; DNA: TGTGCCAGCAGCTTAGATGTCACTAACACTGAAGCTTTCTTT; V: TRBV7-9; size: NA; D: NA; J: TRBJ1-1
CDR3: CASSPLADSPLHF; DNA: TGCGCCAGCAGCCCCCTCGCGGATTCACCCCTCCACTTT; V: TRBV4-1; size: NA; D: NA; J: TRBJ1-6
CDR3: CASSLGGSDSSYEQYF; DNA: TGTGCCAGCAGCTTGGGCGGCTCGGACAGCTCCTACGAGCAGTACTTC; V: TRBV5-4; size: NA; D: NA; J: TRBJ2-7
CDR3: CASSQDGAAPPDYGYTF; DNA: TGTGCCAGCAGCCAAGATGGCGCGGCCCCGCCGGACTATGGCTACACCTTC; V: TRBV4-2; size: NA; D: NA; J: TRBJ1-2
CDR3: CASSSIAGGPGDTQYF; DNA: TGTGCCAGCAGTTCAATAGCGGGGGGGCCGGGAGATACGCAGTATTTT; V: TRBV7-9; size: NA; D: TRBD2; J: TRBJ2-3
CDR3: CASSLGHVNTEAFF; DNA: TGTGCCAGCAGCTTAGGGCACGTGAACACTGAAGCTTTCTTT; V: TRBV7-2; size: NA; D: NA; J: TRBJ1-1
CDR3: CASSDRDYGYTF; DNA: TGCGCCAGCAGTGACAGGGACTATGGCTACACCTTC; V: TRBV10-1; size: medium-sized; D: NA; J: TRBJ1-2
CDR3: CASSQERLMNTEAFF; DNA: TGTGCCAGCAGCCAAGAGAGGCTCATGAACACTGAAGCTTTCTTT; V: TRBV4-2; size: NA; D: NA; J: TRBJ1-1
CDR3: CATSSRREDGEQFF; DNA: TGTGCCACCTCTAGTAGGAGGGAGGACGGTGAGCAGTTCTTC; V: TRBV6-6; size: NA; D: NA; J: TRBJ2-1
CDR3: CASSLGTGFEKLFF; DNA: TGTGCCAGCAGCCTTGGGACAGGGTTTGAAAAACTGTTTTTT; V: TRBV5-8; size: NA; D: TRBD1; J: TRBJ1-4
CDR3: CSVDRLNYGYTF; DNA: TGCAGCGTTGATCGACTAAACTATGGCTACACCTTC; V: TRBV29-1; size: NA; D: NA; J: TRBJ1-2
CDR3: CASNRMGGWETQYF; DNA: TGTGCCAGCAACAGGATGGGAGGATGGGAGACCCAGTACTTC; V: TRBV7-2; size: once; D: NA; J: TRBJ2-5
CDR3: CASSLAGAADTQYF; DNA: TGCGCCAGCAGCTTGGCCGGGGCGGCTGATACGCAGTATTTT; V: TRBV5-1; size: NA; D: NA; J: TRBJ2-3
CDR3: CASSPRGGNNQPQHF; DNA: TGTGCCAGCAGTCCCCGGGGTGGGAACAATCAGCCCCAGCATTTT; V: TRBV27; size: NA; D: NA; J: TRBJ1-5
CDR3: CASGGGHQPQHF; DNA: TGTGCCAGCGGCGGAGGGCATCAGCCCCAGCATTTT; V: TRBV9; size: NA; D: NA; J: TRBJ1-5
CDR3: CASSPKTGTGYDEQYF; DNA: TGTGCCAGCAGCCCAAAGACCGGGACAGGGTACGACGAGCAGTACTTC; V: TRBV9; size: NA; D: TRBD1; J: TRBJ2-7
CDR3: CASSLAGWAEQQFF; DNA: TGTGCCAGCAGCTTAGCGGGTTGGGCAGAACAACAGTTCTTC; V: TRBV7-9; size: NA; D: NA; J: TRBJ2-1
CDR3: CASSPTGAQGDEQYF; DNA: TGTGCCAGCAGCCCGACGGGTGCCCAGGGGGACGAGCAGTACTTC; V: TRBV5-6; size: NA; D: TRBD1; J: TRBJ2-7
CDR3: CASSRRDRVPKNTEAFF; DNA: TGTGCCAGTAGTCGCCGGGACAGGGTCCCCAAGAACACTGAAGCTTTCTTT; V: TRBV19; size: few; D: TRBD1; J: TRBJ1-1
CDR3: CASSSQGTSISGANVLTF; DNA: TGTGCCAGCAGCTCACAGGGGACATCTATCTCTGGGGCCAACGTCCTGACTTTC; V: TRBV7-8; size: NA; D: TRBD1; J: TRBJ2-6
CDR3: CASSGTVNYGYTF; DNA: TGTGCCAGCAGTGGGACAGTTAACTATGGCTACACCTTC; V: TRBV2; size: NA; D: NA; J: TRBJ1-2
CDR3: CASTLLSTLQSNYGYTF; DNA: TGTGCCAGCACCCTCCTCTCCACCCTTCAGTCTAACTATGGCTACACCTTC; V: TRBV7-2; size: NA; D: NA; J: TRBJ1-2
CDR3: CASSSRTGTGANVLTF; DNA: TGTGCCAGCAGCTCCCGGACAGGGACTGGGGCCAACGTCCTGACTTTC; V: TRBV5-4; size: once; D: TRBD1; J: TRBJ2-6
CDR3: CATSRDLSDVNGYTF; DNA: TGTGCCACCAGCAGAGATCTATCAGACGTCAATGGCTACACCTTC; V: TRBV15; size: NA; D: NA; J: TRBJ1-2
CDR3: CASSQAMNTEAFF; DNA: TGCGCCAGCAGCCAAGCTATGAACACTGAAGCTTTCTTT; V: TRBV4-3; size: NA; D: NA; J: TRBJ1-1
CDR3: CASGVGKGFSNQPQHF; DNA: TGTGCCAGTGGGGTTGGCAAGGGTTTTAGCAATCAGCCCCAGCATTTT; V: TRBV19; size: NA; D: NA; J: TRBJ1-5
CDR3: CASSFGPADEQFF; DNA: TGTGCCAGCAGCTTCGGACCAGCCGATGAGCAGTTCTTC; V: TRBV7-3; size: once; D: NA; J: TRBJ2-1
CDR3: CASGLASTEAFF; DNA: TGTGCCAGCGGATTGGCGAGCACTGAAGCTTTCTTT; V: TRBV28; size: NA; D: NA; J: TRBJ1-1
CDR3: CASSPSELNEKLFF; DNA: TGTGCCAGCAGCCCCTCAGAGCTTAATGAAAAACTGTTTTTT; V: TRBV7-8; size: NA; D: NA; J: TRBJ1-4
CDR3: CSVEDRVPGGGYTF; DNA: TGCAGCGTGGAGGACAGGGTCCCAGGGGGTGGCTACACCTTC; V: TRBV29-1; size: NA; D: TRBD1; J: TRBJ1-2
CDR3: CASSLGTGPAYEQYF; DNA: TGCGCCAGCAGCTTAGGGACAGGGCCCGCTTACGAGCAGTACTTC; V: TRBV5-1; size: NA; D: TRBD1; J: TRBJ2-7